What follows are 26 T cell receptor beta chains derived from one specimen sequenced in a study of T cell changes during pregnancy in multiple sclerosis. Clones were read by immunoSEQ multiplex PCR, and TCRdb kept only the in-frame ones, dropping some. The table records about 67,000 clones, 89% of them present only once. The source was peripheral blood, collected in the first trimester of pregnancy. The receptors stem from a female donor with multiple sclerosis, enrolled in a pregnancy study.

This rearrangement joins TRBV5-6 to TRBJ1-2; the D gene is possibly TRBD1 (6 bases). V was pared by 4 bases and J by 6 bases, with 16 bases between. Germline V lookup: CDR1 SGHDT, CDR2 YYEEEE. The CDR3 sequence is 14 residues long. The DNA for the CDR3 is TGTGCCAGCAGCCCGGGCAGGGGCCGTAATGGCTACACCTTC. Translated: CASSPGRGRNGYTF.

The chain combines TRBV19 with TRBJ2-1; D remains ambiguous. The germline V and J ends were trimmed by 3 bases and 2 bases, with 11 bases remaining between them. The V gene's germline CDR1 is LNHDA and CDR2 SQIVND (reference sequence). This CDR3 has 15 residues. The CDR3: CASSMSSLAYNEQFF. The CDR3 nucleotides read TGTGCCAGTAGTATGAGTTCTCTAGCCTACAATGAGCAGTTCTTC.

This chain connects TRBV6-5 to TRBJ2-7; 7 bases are shared with TRBD2. This CDR3 is 12 amino acids long. The germline CDR1 and CDR2 sequences are MNHEY and SVGAGI. V was pared by 4 bases and J by 7 bases, with 4 bases of the junction left unmatched. This CDR3 reads CASSWGGGEQYF. The CDR3 nucleotides are TGTGCCAGCAGTTGGGGGGGTGGGGAGCAGTACTTC.

The chain employs TRBV6-1 and TRBJ2-7, with D perhaps TRBD2 (6 bases). The V and J ends lost 10 bases and 7 bases respectively, with 17 bases between them. The CDR3 runs to 12 residues. CDR1 and CDR2 (germline): MNHNS, SASEGT. CDR3 nucleotides: TGTGCCATCGCCCGGGGGAATGGGGAGCAGTACTTC. Its translation is CAIARGNGEQYF.

The V gene is TRBV2, the J gene TRBJ1-3; TRBD1 aligns across 8 bases. CDR3 length: 15 amino acids. V lost 6 bases to trimming and J lost 3 bases; unmatched junction nucleotides: 7. The germline gives CDR1 SNHLY, CDR2 FYNNEI. In DNA form, the CDR3 reads TGTGCCAGCAGCTCCGGGACAGGCAATGGAAACACCATATATTTT. It encodes CASSSGTGNGNTIYF.

This sequence joins TRBV7-9 and TRBJ2-7; TRBD1 matches at 7 bases. The CDR3 sequence is 14 residues long. Trimming at V came to 7 bases and at J to 0 bases, leaving 6 bases not matched to a gene. Germline CDR1 reads SEHNR; CDR2 reads FQNEAQ (reference sequence). CDR3 nucleotides: TGTGCCAGCACCAGGGACAGCTACTCCTACGAGCAGTACTTC. Translation gives CASTRDSYSYEQYF.

The chain couples TRBV7-3 to TRBJ2-5, with 7 positions matching TRBD1. In germline, CDR1 is SGHTA, CDR2 FQGTGA. With 5 bases clipped from V and 4 bases from J, the junction kept 7 bases outside the gene matches. This CDR3 spans 14 amino acids. The CDR3 DNA follows: TGTGCCAGCAGCCCAATGGGACAGTCAGAGACCCAGTACTTC. It specifies CASSPMGQSETQYF.

This rearrangement joins TRBV29-1 to TRBJ2-1; 8 nucleotides agree with TRBD1. The J segment lost 7 bases and the V segment lost 3 bases, leaving 5 bases of the junction unmatched. The CDR3 loop spans 13 amino acids. Germline-derived CDR1 and CDR2 are SQVTM and ANQGSEA. DNA of the CDR3: TGCAGCGTTGACGGACAGGGATCGAATGAGCAGTTCTTC. Protein product: CSVDGQGSNEQFF.

The CDR3 nucleotides read TGTGCCAGCACCCGGGACGAGGACAGGGGTTCCAATGAGCAGTTCTTC. Protein: CASTRDEDRGSNEQFF. V and J are TRBV13 and TRBJ2-1; 9 nucleotides agree with TRBD1. Per germline, CDR1 PRHDT and CDR2 FYEKMQ (reference sequence). V was pared by 7 bases and J by 6 bases, with 13 bases of the junction left unmatched. The CDR3 runs to 16 residues.

The V call is TRBV14, the J call TRBJ2-7; 7 bases fit TRBD1. The germline V gene has CDR1 SGHDN and CDR2 FVKESK. CDR3 length: 14 residues. The V gene end was trimmed by 3 bases and the J gene end by 2 bases; junction bases not matched to a gene: 4. CDR3 nucleotides: TGTGCCAGCAGCCACTCGACAGGGACCTACGAGCAGTACTTC. This translates into CASSHSTGTYEQYF.

The chain employs TRBV6-5 and TRBJ2-1; D gene unclear. Germline-derived CDR1 and CDR2 are MNHEY and SVGAGI. This CDR3 spans 16 amino acids. Deletions cut 4 bases from V and 10 bases from J, with 23 bases between. The chain's CDR3 is CASSSLFLRRNNEQFF. The CDR3, as DNA: TGTGCCAGCAGTTCCCTTTTTCTTCGCAGAAATAACGAGCAGTTCTTC.

The chain couples TRBV7-2 to TRBJ1-5; D unresolved. Trimming removed 5 bases at V and 7 bases at J, with 12 bases between. The germline V gene encodes CDR1 SGHTA and CDR2 FQGNSA. The CDR3 loop spans 13 amino acids. The CDR3 sequence: CASSPGIAQPQHF. The CDR3 nucleotides are TGTGCCAGCAGCCCGGGGATCGCCCAGCCCCAGCATTTT.

The V gene is TRBV27, the J gene TRBJ1-2; 12 nucleotides align to TRBD1. Trimming took 1 base from V and 8 from J; bases not matched to a gene: 11. CDR1 is MNHEY, CDR2 SMNVEV, per germline (reference sequence). CDR3 length: 17 residues. Here the CDR3 reads CASSLWGGTGGEGGYTF. For the CDR3, the DNA is TGTGCCAGCAGTTTATGGGGGGGGACAGGGGGCGAGGGCGGCTACACCTTC.

The gene calls are TRBV14 and TRBJ2-7; 7 bases line up with TRBD2. CDR1 SGHDN and CDR2 FVKESK come from the germline V gene. V shed 4 bases, J shed 4 bases, and the junction held 13 bases outside the gene matches. CDR3 size: 16 residues. In DNA form, the CDR3 reads TGTGCCAGCAGCCCATTCGGGCGGGAGACTCCTTACGAGCAGTACTTC. Translating it yields CASSPFGRETPYEQYF. Drawing the rest from reference TRBV14 and TRBJ2-7, the complete variable domain is EAGVTQFPSHSVIEKGQTVTLRCDPISGHDNLYWYRRVMGKEIKFLLHFVKESKQDESGMPNNRFLAERTGGTYSTLKVQPAELEDSGVYFCASSPFGRETPYEQYFGPGTRLTVT.

CDR3 nucleotide sequence: TGTGCCATCCCGACAGGGGTCCCCCTAACATTTACTGAAGCTTTCTTT. It specifies CAIPTGVPLTFTEAFF. The V and J genes are TRBV19 and TRBJ1-1, with 8 bases aligning to TRBD1. V dropped 10 bases and J dropped 5; count of bases not matched to a gene: 18. The CDR3 sequence is 16 residues long. The germline V gene encodes CDR1 LNHDA and CDR2 SQIVND (reference sequence).

This chain joins TRBV27 and TRBJ2-5, with 10 bases that match TRBD1. V lost 4 bases to trimming and J lost 4 bases; unmatched junction nucleotides: 12. This CDR3 region has 17 residues. Germline V gene sequence: CDR1 MNHEY, CDR2 SMNVEV (reference sequence). The CDR3 DNA reads TGTGCCAGCAGTTCCGGCCGGGGGACAGGGGCTACAGAGACCCAGTACTTC. Its protein is CASSSGRGTGATETQYF.

The chain has TRBV30 and TRBJ2-1; D ambiguous. V dropped 0 bases and J dropped 6 bases, with 12 bases sitting between them. In germline, CDR1 is GTSNPN, CDR2 SVGIG (reference sequence). This CDR3 is built from 14 residues. CDR3: CAWSVLRIGNEQFF. CDR3 DNA sequence: TGTGCCTGGAGTGTTCTGAGGATAGGCAATGAGCAGTTCTTC.

The CDR3 loop is CASSVLAGGEGTDTQYF. The DNA of the CDR3 is TGTGCCAGCAGTGTCCTAGCGGGAGGGGAGGGCACAGATACGCAGTATTTT. The chain carries TRBV6-1 and TRBJ2-3, with 12 bases fitting TRBD2. The V segment lost 4 bases and the J segment 1 base; nucleotides outside the gene matches: 6. Germline lookup yields CDR1 MNHNS and CDR2 SASEGT. This CDR3 has 17 residues.

The V gene is TRBV29-1, the J gene TRBJ1-2, with D uncertain. Deletions cut 8 bases from V and 2 bases from J, with 12 bases between. Germline loops: CDR1 SQVTM, CDR2 ANQGSEA. CDR3 length equals 12 residues. CDR3 loop: CSSLAVNYGYTF. The CDR3, as DNA: TGCAGCTCCCTCGCAGTCAACTATGGCTACACCTTC.

This chain links TRBV10-3 with TRBJ2-5; D gene unclear. The length of the CDR3 is 14 residues. V was clipped by 3 bases and J by 2 bases, with 10 bases between them. Germline V lookup: CDR1 ENHRY, CDR2 SYGVKD. The CDR3 sequence is CAISDLQVQETQYF. The DNA of the CDR3 is TGTGCCATCAGTGACCTTCAGGTTCAAGAGACCCAGTACTTC.

This chain joins TRBV5-1 and TRBJ2-2, with D unclear. Looked up from germline, CDR1 is SGHRS and CDR2 is YFSETQ. This CDR3 spans 13 amino acids. V lost 6 bases, J lost 5 bases, and 11 bases lay in between. The CDR3 loop is CASTHIGTGELFF. The CDR3 DNA is TGCGCCAGCACCCACATCGGGACCGGGGAGCTGTTTTTT.

This chain links TRBV11-2 with TRBJ2-3, with 8 bases identical to TRBD2. J lost 1 base, V lost 3 bases, and 3 bases had no gene match. The V gene's germline CDR1 is SGHAT and CDR2 FQNNGV. This CDR3 contains 15 residues. This CDR3 reads CASSFTGGGTDTQYF. The CDR3 coding sequence is TGTGCCAGCAGCTTTACGGGGGGGGGCACAGATACGCAGTATTTT.

The rearrangement joins TRBV7-2 to TRBJ1-5; D is possibly TRBD1 (6 bases). The germline V gene encodes CDR1 SGHTA and CDR2 FQGNSA. The CDR3 is made up of 13 amino acids. Between the trimmed V and J ends, which lost 6 bases and 4 bases, there was a span of 10 bases. The CDR3 is CASSGGLNQPQHF. In DNA form, the CDR3 reads TGTGCCAGCAGTGGGGGCCTAAATCAGCCCCAGCATTTT. Full variable domain (remainder filled in from reference TRBV7-2 and TRBJ1-5): GAGVSQSPSNKVTEKGKDVELRCDPISGHTALYWYRQSLGQGLEFLIYFQGNSAPDKSGLPSDRFSAERTGGSVSTLTIQRTQQEDSAVYLCASSGGLNQPQHFGDGTRLSIL.

This chain connects TRBV27 to TRBJ2-5, with 7 positions matching TRBD2. CDR3 size: 15 residues. Germline assignment: CDR1 MNHEY and CDR2 SMNVEV (reference sequence). V was pared by 5 bases and J by 1 base, with 7 bases of the junction left unmatched. The chain's CDR3 is CASSPRLAGQETQYF. For the CDR3, the DNA is TGTGCCAGCAGTCCGAGACTAGCCGGCCAAGAGACCCAGTACTTC.

The rearrangement links TRBV2 to TRBJ1-1, with D unresolved. V was cut by 1 base and J by 6 bases, with 12 bases left in between. The CDR3 runs to 14 residues. CDR1 is SNHLY and CDR2 is FYNNEI in the germline V gene. The CDR3 coding sequence is TGTGCCAGCAGTGAAGGGAGATTGCTGCCTGAAGCTTTCTTT. Its translation is CASSEGRLLPEAFF.

The V call is TRBV18, the J call TRBJ1-2; the match to TRBD1 covers 8 bases. Trimming cost V 3 bases and J 6 bases; bases outside gene matches: 9. The CDR3 is 15 amino acids. Germline CDR1 KGHSH, CDR2 LQKENI. This chain's CDR3 is CASSPRTDRGDGYTF. CDR3 nucleotides: TGTGCCAGCTCACCCCGAACTGACAGGGGAGATGGCTACACCTTC.